This T cell receptor (beta chain) derives from a study of blood T cells in healthy people across ages. Each donor had roughly 10 milliliters of peripheral blood drawn. The use of a sample-barcoded 5' primer and a J-beta primer mix characterized a second PCR of roughly 6 to 11 cycles. TCRdb analysed the 5' RACE reads with MiXCR anew, one entry per CDR3 protein. The data contain about 780,000 distinct CDR3 sequences, about 26% of them singletons. At least ten counts were recorded for this clonotype. The same data also contributed to another study, on T cells of mothers and their children. Turning to that study: With unrelated pairs as the comparison, related mother-child pairs had a slightly higher overlap that was not significant.

This clonotype was obtained from a boy younger than 18 in good health. What was sequenced was blood.

The CDR3 region is CASSSTLAGGPKNIQYF. The CDR3 nucleotides are TGTGCCAGCAGCTCCACGTTGGCGGGGGGGCCGAAAAACATTCAGTACTTC. This chain connects TRBV7-2 to TRBJ2-4; the match to TRBD2 covers 9 bases. After removal of 4 bases from V and 4 bases from J, the junction contained 11 bases not matched to a gene. Germline CDR1 is SGHTA and CDR2 is FQGNSA. CDR3 length: 17 residues.